This T cell receptor (beta chain) came from a study of shared clonotypes between healthy human individuals. Donors comprised only Caucasian adults living in Nashville, Tennessee. The method was immunoSEQ multiplex PCR; TCRdb's version includes in-frame clones alone and lacks a portion of them. Here the sample spans about 490,000 clones, 78% being singletons. Sequenced material: PBMCs. The TCR sequence derives from a woman aged 40 to 50 in good health. Some clones in this sample may be carry-over from other donors' samples.

The CDR3 sequence: CASSVGGTGHQPQHF. CDR3 nucleotides: TGTGCCAGCAGCGTAGGGGGGACAGGCCATCAGCCCCAGCATTTT. The V gene is TRBV9, the J gene TRBJ1-5, with TRBD1 identical over 8 bases. J was trimmed by 5 bases and V by 0 bases; bases with no gene match: 4. CDR1 is SGDLS and CDR2 is YYNGEE in the germline V gene. The CDR3 sequence is 15 residues long.